This T cell receptor (beta chain) was recorded in a study of CD8 T cells in Susac syndrome. Peripheral blood CD8+ and CD4+ T cells were profiled by TCR beta sequencing. Reverse transcription of roughly 0.5 to 1 ug RNA used random hexamers. Across 54 Vbeta and 13 Jbeta, immunoSEQ multiplex PCR amplified TCR beta CDR3. Each CDR3 protein gets one entry after TCRdb re-called the immunoSEQ multiplex PCR reads with MiXCR. The profile shows roughly 150,000 distinct CDR3 sequences, 93% of them singletons. Germline V gene sequence: CDR1 LNHNV, CDR2 YYDKDF (reference sequence). Trimming took 3 bases from V and 8 from J, leaving 10 bases between them. The CDR3 totals 13 residues.

The sample taken for sequencing was CD4+ T cells from PBMCs. The chain carries TRBV15 and TRBJ2-2; possible D gene TRBD1, 6 bases. The source is a human donor in good health. In DNA, the CDR3 is TGTGCCACCAGCAGGGACAGCTCTGGGGAGCTGTTTTTT. This sequence encodes CATSRDSSGELFF.